The 7 T cell receptor beta chains reported below all come from one sample, sequenced in a study of CD8 T cells in Susac syndrome. RNA was extracted with the RNeasy kit, and a quantity of 0.5 to 1 ug was reverse transcribed using random hexamers. A single record per CDR3 protein comes from TCRdb applying MiXCR to the immunoSEQ multiplex PCR reads. The table has 250,000 to 350,000 distinct CDR3 sequences, about 85% seen once. Sequenced input: CD8+ T cells from PBMCs. The source of these receptors is a human donor with multiple sclerosis.

CDR3 loop: CASRLRVDGYTF. CDR3 sequence (DNA): TGTGCAAGTCGCTTACGGGTGGATGGCTACACCTTC. The chain recombines TRBV12-2 with TRBJ1-2. TRBV12-2 represents a pseudogene. The CDR3 covers 12 residues.

This chain's CDR3 is CASSLRGDMDEQYF. The DNA for the CDR3 is TGTGCCAGCAGTTTGCGCGGGGATATGGACGAGCAGTACTTC. The chain joins TRBV27 to TRBJ2-7, with D possibly TRBD2 on 6 matching bases. The CDR3 loop spans 14 amino acids. V lost 3 bases and J 5 bases, leaving 14 bases between the germline ends. Germline V lookup: CDR1 MNHEY, CDR2 SMNVEV (reference sequence).

V and J are TRBV30 and TRBJ2-7; 7 bases fit TRBD2. Trimming cost V 1 base and J 2 bases; bases outside gene matches: 2. This CDR3 contains 13 residues. Germline V gene data show CDR1 as GTSNPN and CDR2 as SVGIG (reference sequence). The CDR3 DNA sequence: TGTGCCTGGAGTGCTAGCGGTCCCTACGAGCAGTACTTC. It translates to CAWSASGPYEQYF.

This clonotype was detected only once. The V call is TRBV9, the J call TRBJ2-7; D not resolved. CDR1 and CDR2 from the germline V gene are SGDLS and YYNGEE. The V end lost 0 bases, the J end lost 0 bases, and 10 bases lay between the germline ends. There are 15 residues in the CDR3. The CDR3 loop reads CASSVVSDSSYEQYF. CDR3 bases: TGTGCCAGCAGCGTAGTTTCAGATAGCTCCTACGAGCAGTACTTC.

The chain carries TRBV7-8 and TRBJ2-4; 9 nucleotides line up with TRBD2. CDR1 is SGHVS and CDR2 is FQNEAQ in the germline V gene. With V trimmed by 1 base and J by 3 bases, 10 bases remained unmatched. The CDR3 is 18 amino acids. The CDR3 DNA reads as TGTGCCAGCAGCTTAGGAGCTAGCGGGGCCCGTGGCAAAAACATTCAGTACTTC. It specifies CASSLGASGARGKNIQYF.

This clonotype was seen a single time. The chain employs TRBV7-6 and TRBJ2-1; D is unclear. From germline, CDR1 is SGHVS and CDR2 FNYEAQ. V was pared by 2 bases and J by 1 base, with 12 bases between. The CDR3 sequence is 16 residues long. The CDR3 coding sequence is TGTGCCAGCAGCTTATCAAGATTGGGGTCCTACAATGAGCAGTTCTTC. Encoded protein: CASSLSRLGSYNEQFF.

The chain couples TRBV6-5 to TRBJ2-1; the D gene is possibly TRBD2 (5 bases). V was cut by 6 bases and J by 4 bases, with 16 bases left in between. The germline V gene encodes CDR1 MNHEY and CDR2 SVGAGI. The CDR3 spans 15 residues. The CDR3 loop is CASSDGGVGYNEQFF. CDR3 DNA sequence: TGTGCCAGCAGCGACGGAGGAGTAGGATACAATGAGCAGTTCTTC.